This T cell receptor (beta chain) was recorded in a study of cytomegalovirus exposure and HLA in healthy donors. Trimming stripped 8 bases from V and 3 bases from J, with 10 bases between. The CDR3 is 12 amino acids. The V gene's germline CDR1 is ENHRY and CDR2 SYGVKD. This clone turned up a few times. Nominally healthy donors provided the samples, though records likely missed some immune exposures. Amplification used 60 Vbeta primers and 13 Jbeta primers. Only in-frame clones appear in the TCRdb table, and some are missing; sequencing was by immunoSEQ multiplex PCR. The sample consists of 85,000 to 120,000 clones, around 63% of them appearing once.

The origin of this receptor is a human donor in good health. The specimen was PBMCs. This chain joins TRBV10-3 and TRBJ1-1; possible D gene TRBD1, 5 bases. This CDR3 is CAISGGDTEAFF. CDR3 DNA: TGTGCCATCTCGGGAGGGGACACTGAAGCTTTCTTT.